One sample yielded the 21 T cell receptor beta chains listed below, sequenced in a study of T-cell reconstitution after alpha-beta-depleted transplantation in children. Unique molecular identifiers were incorporated into the prepared TCRbeta library. TCRdb itself ran the PCR reads through MiXCR, one entry per CDR3 protein. In the table there are about 440,000 distinct CDR3 sequences, roughly two fifths of which are singletons. The starting material was PBMCs, obtained before TCRalphabeta/CD19-depleted stem cell transplant. The source of these receptors is a girl under 10 years old with aplastic anemia, due to receive a stem cell transplant.

This clonotype has a count of ten or more. The rearrangement uses TRBV20-1 and TRBJ2-3; TRBD2 aligns across 8 bases. Germline-derived CDR1 and CDR2 are DFQATT and SNEGSKA (reference sequence). This CDR3 is built from 14 residues. V lost 3 bases and J lost 0; bases outside the gene matches: 2. The CDR3 reads CSASERESTDTQYF. CDR3 DNA sequence: TGCAGTGCTAGTGAGCGGGAGAGCACAGATACGCAGTATTTT.

The rearrangement links TRBV6-5 to TRBJ2-5, with D possibly TRBD2 on 6 matching bases. CDR3 length: 13 residues. The V end was cut by 1 base, the J end by 7 bases, with 10 bases between. Germline V gene data show CDR1 as MNHEY and CDR2 as SVGAGI. CDR3 coding DNA: TGTGCCAGCAGTTACTTTGGGGGAGGGACCCAGTACTTC. This sequence encodes CASSYFGGGTQYF.

This clonotype was recorded a few times. V and J are TRBV25-1 and TRBJ2-7, with no clear D. CDR3 length: 14 residues. V was pared by 2 bases and J by 7 bases, with 15 bases between. CDR1 is MGHDK, CDR2 SYGVNS, per germline. The CDR3 DNA follows: TGTGCCAGCAGTGAACCCGGCCCCTTTAGGGAGCAGTACTTC. Translation: CASSEPGPFREQYF.

This clonotype has more than one count but fewer than ten. The chain combines TRBV12-3 or TRBV12-4 with TRBJ2-3, with D maybe TRBD2 (6 bases). The CDR3 covers 14 residues. Trimming pared 8 bases from V and 0 bases from J, leaving 12 bases between. The CDR3 is CASLSGYSTDTQYF. CDR3 nucleotides: TGTGCCAGCCTTAGCGGTTACAGCACAGATACGCAGTATTTT.

This clonotype has a handful of counts. This chain joins TRBV11-2 and TRBJ2-2; weak D call: TRBD2 (6 bases). The germline CDR1 and CDR2 sequences are SGHAT and FQNNGV. V was shortened by 3 bases and J by 6 bases, with 17 bases between the two germline ends. This CDR3 region has 16 residues. The CDR3 DNA sequence: TGTGCCAGCAGCTTGGCCCTCGGACGGGAGTCCGGGGAGCTGTTTTTT. Its translation: CASSLALGRESGELFF.

This clonotype was detected a few times. J is TRBJ2-1 and V is TRBV15, with D tentatively TRBD1 or TRBD2 (6 bases each). In germline, CDR1 is LNHNV, CDR2 YYDKDF (reference sequence). Trimming pared 0 bases from V and 14 bases from J, leaving 11 bases between. The CDR3 is 12 residues long. CDR3 sequence: CATSREGGPEFF. The CDR3 DNA follows: TGTGCCACCAGCAGAGAAGGGGGGCCCGAGTTCTTC.

Many counts were recorded for this clonotype. V gene TRBV20-1 combines with J gene TRBJ2-7, with D perhaps matching TRBD1 or TRBD2 (5 bases each). CDR1 and CDR2 from the germline V gene are DFQATT and SNEGSKA (reference sequence). The CDR3 is made up of 13 amino acids. Trimming cost V 6 bases and J 0 bases, with 12 bases left between them. CDR3 sequence (DNA): TGCAGTGCGTCTGACAGCGGCTCCTACGAGCAGTACTTC. Its protein product is CSASDSGSYEQYF.

This clonotype was picked up a small number of times. The J gene is TRBJ2-5, the V gene TRBV6-6; 10 bases fit TRBD2. There are 14 residues in the CDR3. Per the germline V gene, CDR1 is MNHNY and CDR2 is SVGAGI (reference sequence). The trim removed 5 bases at V and 6 bases at J, leaving 6 bases unmatched. The CDR3 loop reads CASSPSGSGKTQYF. The CDR3 DNA is TGTGCCAGCAGTCCTAGCGGGAGTGGTAAGACCCAGTACTTC.

Ten or more counts support this clonotype. The rearrangement uses TRBV9 and TRBJ2-7; 7 bases line up with TRBD2. Unmatched junction bases numbered 5, after V lost 0 bases and J lost 5 bases. Germline CDR1 reads SGDLS; CDR2 reads YYNGEE. The CDR3 contains 14 residues. CDR3 in amino acids: CASSVGPAGNEQYF. The DNA for the CDR3 is TGTGCCAGCAGCGTAGGCCCAGCGGGAAACGAGCAGTACTTC.

At least ten counts were recorded for this clonotype. The chain is built from TRBV7-2 and TRBJ2-3; 7 nucleotides line up with TRBD2. CDR3 length equals 15 residues. Germline V CDR1 and CDR2: SGHTA, FQGNSA. The J segment lost 8 bases and the V segment lost 7 bases, leaving 15 bases of the junction unmatched. The CDR3 here is CASTTGGLEKGTQYF. DNA of the CDR3: TGTGCCAGCACCACCGGCGGACTAGAGAAGGGTACGCAGTATTTT.

V gene TRBV4-1 combines with J gene TRBJ1-2; possibly TRBD1 for D (6 bases). Germline CDR1 reads MGHRA; CDR2 reads YSYEKL. This CDR3 region has 14 residues. Trimming took 3 bases from V and 6 from J, leaving 14 bases between them. The CDR3 sequence: CASSQATGSHGYTF. The CDR3 coding sequence is TGCGCCAGCAGCCAGGCGACAGGATCCCATGGCTACACCTTC.

The V call is TRBV6-6, the J call TRBJ2-7; a weak D match, TRBD1 (6 bases). This CDR3 has 13 amino acids. Germline-derived CDR1 and CDR2 are MNHNY and SVGAGI (reference sequence). Trimming took 6 bases from V and 0 from J, leaving 9 bases between them. CDR3 sequence: CASRSGHSYEQYF. The CDR3 coding sequence is TGTGCCAGCAGATCGGGACACTCCTACGAGCAGTACTTC.

This chain joins TRBV20-1 and TRBJ2-7, with TRBD2 identical over 9 bases. V lost 6 bases to trimming and J lost 3 bases; unmatched junction nucleotides: 6. CDR3 length equals 13 residues. Germline values: CDR1 DFQATT, CDR2 SNEGSKA (reference sequence). In nucleotides, the CDR3 is TGCAGTGCCATTAGCGGGAGTCTCTACGAGCAGTACTTC. Residues: CSAISGSLYEQYF.

There are many counts of this clonotype. The chain links TRBV12-3 or TRBV12-4 to TRBJ2-1; 12 bases map to TRBD2. The CDR3 is 15 amino acids. V gave up 6 bases and J gave up 8 bases; unmatched junction bases: 8. The CDR3 loop reads CASSSTSGRLYEQFF. The CDR3 coding sequence is TGTGCCAGCAGCAGTACTAGCGGGAGGTTATATGAGCAGTTCTTC.

This clonotype appeared many times. The chain links TRBV25-1 to TRBJ2-2; TRBD2 matches 11 bases. CDR1 MGHDK and CDR2 SYGVNS come from the germline V gene. V shed 2 bases and J 5 bases; nucleotides not matched to a gene: 7. The CDR3 consists of 17 residues. CDR3 in amino acids: CASSEPLTSGKTGELFF. The DNA for the CDR3 is TGTGCCAGCAGTGAACCCCTGACTAGCGGGAAGACCGGGGAGCTGTTTTTT.

This chain joins TRBV12-3 or TRBV12-4 and TRBJ1-1, with D unclear. With 1 base removed from V and 1 base from J, the gap between germline ends came to 10 bases. The CDR3 runs 15 residues. Here the CDR3 DNA reads TGTGCCAGCAGTTTAGTATTAGGGCAGAACACTGAAGCTTTCTTT. It yields the protein CASSLVLGQNTEAFF.

The rearrangement joins TRBV20-1 to TRBJ1-5, with 7 positions matching TRBD1. V trimming: 4 bases; J trimming: 5 bases; junction bases outside the gene matches: 5. The CDR3 sequence is 13 residues long. CDR1 DFQATT and CDR2 SNEGSKA come from the germline V gene (reference sequence). The CDR3 DNA reads as TGCAGTGCTACAGGGGGGCGGGATCAGCCCCAGCATTTT. Encoded protein: CSATGGRDQPQHF.

The chain recombines TRBV10-3 with TRBJ1-6; a possible D gene is TRBD1 (6 bases). Trimming cost V 2 bases and J 6 bases, with 8 bases left between them. This CDR3 is 14 amino acids long. The germline V gene has CDR1 ENHRY and CDR2 SYGVKD. This CDR3 is CAISERDINSPLHF. The CDR3 DNA is TGTGCCATCAGTGAGAGGGACATTAATTCACCCCTCCACTTT.

Only a few counts were recorded for this clonotype. The gene calls are TRBV14 and TRBJ2-3; 8 bases agree with TRBD2. The CDR3 runs 15 residues. The junction had 9 bases not matched to a gene; V was cut back by 7 bases and J by 3 bases. Germline CDR1 reads SGHDN; CDR2 reads FVKESK. CDR3 coding DNA: TGTGCCAGCAATTACCCCGCGGGGGGAACAGATACGCAGTATTTT. This sequence encodes CASNYPAGGTDTQYF.

The chain couples TRBV20-1 to TRBJ2-1, with unresolved D. Trimming took 5 bases from V and 6 from J, leaving 20 bases between them. This CDR3 contains 15 residues. CDR1 DFQATT and CDR2 SNEGSKA come from the germline V gene (reference sequence). The CDR3 loop reads CSAYLKGPGPNEQFF. The DNA of the CDR3 is TGCAGTGCTTATTTGAAAGGACCAGGTCCCAATGAGCAGTTCTTC.

This CDR3 is CASSYRNEAFF. The CDR3 DNA is TGTGCCAGCAGTTATAGGAATGAAGCTTTCTTT. This chain connects TRBV12-3 or TRBV12-4 to TRBJ1-1, with D uncertain. This CDR3 region has 11 residues. V lost 4 bases, J lost 7 bases, and 7 bases lay in between.